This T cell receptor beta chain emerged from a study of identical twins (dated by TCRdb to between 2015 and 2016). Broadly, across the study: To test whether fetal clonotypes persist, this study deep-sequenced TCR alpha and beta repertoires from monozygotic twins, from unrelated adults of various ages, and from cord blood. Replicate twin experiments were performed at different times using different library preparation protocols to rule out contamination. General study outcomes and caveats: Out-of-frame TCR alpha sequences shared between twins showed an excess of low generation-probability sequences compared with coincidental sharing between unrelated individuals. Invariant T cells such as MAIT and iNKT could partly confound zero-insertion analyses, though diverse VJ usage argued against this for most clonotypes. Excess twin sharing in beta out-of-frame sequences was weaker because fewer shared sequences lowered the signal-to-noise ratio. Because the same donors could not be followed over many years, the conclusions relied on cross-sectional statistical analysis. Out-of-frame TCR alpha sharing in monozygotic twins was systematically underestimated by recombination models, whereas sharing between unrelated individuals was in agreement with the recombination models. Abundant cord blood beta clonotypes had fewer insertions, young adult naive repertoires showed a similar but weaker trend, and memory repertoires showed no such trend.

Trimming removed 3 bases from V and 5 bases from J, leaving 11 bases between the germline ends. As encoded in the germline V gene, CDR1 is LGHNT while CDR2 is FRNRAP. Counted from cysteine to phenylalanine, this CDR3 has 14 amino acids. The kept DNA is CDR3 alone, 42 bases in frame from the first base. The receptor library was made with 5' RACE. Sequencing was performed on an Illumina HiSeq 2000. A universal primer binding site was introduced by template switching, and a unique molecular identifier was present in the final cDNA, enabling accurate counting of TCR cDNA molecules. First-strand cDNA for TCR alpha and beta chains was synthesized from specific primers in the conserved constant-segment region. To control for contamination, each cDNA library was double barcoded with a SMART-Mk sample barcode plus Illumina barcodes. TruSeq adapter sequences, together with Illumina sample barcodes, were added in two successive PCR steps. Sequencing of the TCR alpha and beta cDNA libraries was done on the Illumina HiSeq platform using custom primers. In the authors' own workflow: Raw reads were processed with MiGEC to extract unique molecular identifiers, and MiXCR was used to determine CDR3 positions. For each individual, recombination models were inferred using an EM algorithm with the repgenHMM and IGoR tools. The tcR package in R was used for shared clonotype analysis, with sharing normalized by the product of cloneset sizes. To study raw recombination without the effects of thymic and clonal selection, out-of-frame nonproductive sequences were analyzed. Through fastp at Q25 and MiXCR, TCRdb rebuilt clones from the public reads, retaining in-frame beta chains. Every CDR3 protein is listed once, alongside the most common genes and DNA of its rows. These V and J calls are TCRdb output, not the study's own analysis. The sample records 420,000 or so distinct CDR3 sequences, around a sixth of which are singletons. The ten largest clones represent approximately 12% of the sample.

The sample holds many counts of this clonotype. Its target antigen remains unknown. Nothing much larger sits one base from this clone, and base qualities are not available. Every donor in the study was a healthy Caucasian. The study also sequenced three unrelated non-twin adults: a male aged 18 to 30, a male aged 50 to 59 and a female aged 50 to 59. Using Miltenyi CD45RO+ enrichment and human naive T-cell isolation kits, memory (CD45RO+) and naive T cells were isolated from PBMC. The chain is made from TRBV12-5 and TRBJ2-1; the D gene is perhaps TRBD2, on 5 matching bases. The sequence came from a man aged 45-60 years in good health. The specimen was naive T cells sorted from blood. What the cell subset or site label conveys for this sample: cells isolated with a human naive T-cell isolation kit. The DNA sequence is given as TGTGCTAGTGGTTTAGGCGGGCCGAACAATGAGCAGTTCTTC. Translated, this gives CASGLGGPNNEQFF.